A single sample gave rise to the 12 T cell receptor beta chains below, sequenced in a study of radiation and T cells in renal cell carcinoma. Specified time point: blood 4 weeks post-SBRT, at nephrectomy. The treatment here: 15 Gy SBRT to primary tumor, nephrectomy 4 weeks later. Sequencing used immunoSEQ multiplex PCR; TCRdb keeps in-frame clones, though not all of them. This sample has about 78,000 clones; around 89% occur once, and the top ten carry over 5.5%. The sequenced sample was blood, obtained from a patient whose treatment included radiotherapy and nephrectomy. The receptor set was obtained from a woman in her seventies with renal cell carcinoma.

The chain couples TRBV11-3 to TRBJ1-2; no reliable D call. The ends were cut back, 5 bases at V and 3 bases at J, with 13 bases in the middle. CDR1 SGHNT and CDR2 YENEEA come from the germline V gene. This CDR3 is built from 14 residues. CDR3 in DNA: TGTGCCAGCAGCCGGACTCCATTAGACTATGGCTACACCTTC. Its protein product is CASSRTPLDYGYTF.

The chain recombines TRBV28 with TRBJ2-1, with D possibly matching TRBD2 (5 bases). With 1 base removed from V and 5 bases from J, the gap between germline ends came to 18 bases. In germline, CDR1 is MDHEN, CDR2 SYDVKM. This CDR3 has 17 residues. CDR3 DNA: TGTGCCAGCAGTTTATCAGTCACCTGGGGTAGCGACAATGAGCAGTTCTTC. Translated, it gives CASSLSVTWGSDNEQFF.

The chain employs TRBV6-1 and TRBJ2-3, with D possibly TRBD2 on 5 matching bases. V was cut by 6 bases and J by 0 bases, with 13 bases left in between. CDR3 length: 15 amino acids. In germline, CDR1 is MNHNS, CDR2 SASEGT. CDR3 loop: CASSRDPLSTDTQYF. For the CDR3, the DNA is TGTGCCAGCAGCCGGGATCCGCTTAGCACAGATACGCAGTATTTT.

CDR3 residues: CASSPGGRPYEQYF. CDR3 nucleotide sequence: TGCGCCAGCAGCCCCGGGGGACGTCCGTACGAGCAGTACTTC. This chain joins TRBV5-1 and TRBJ2-7; weak D call: TRBD2 (6 bases). The CDR3 runs to 14 residues. The V gene lost 4 bases and the J gene lost 4 bases, with 15 bases spanning the gap. The germline gives CDR1 SGHRS, CDR2 YFSETQ.

This chain joins TRBV6-5 and TRBJ2-5; no clear D gene. The J call may be incorrect, as the DNA end agrees better with TRBJ2-7. Germline CDR1 MNHEY, CDR2 SVGAGI. This CDR3 has 14 amino acids. The CDR3 sequence: CASSYSAVLTEQYF. The DNA of the CDR3 is TGTGCCAGCAGTTACTCGGCAGTGTTAACCGAGCAGTACTTC.

The chain employs TRBV7-9 and TRBJ2-3; 7 nucleotides agree with TRBD2. Germline CDR1 reads SEHNR; CDR2 reads FQNEAQ (reference sequence). V shed 2 bases, J shed 5 bases, and the junction held 10 bases outside the gene matches. There are 16 residues in the CDR3. CDR3 nucleotide sequence: TGTGCCAGCAGCTTAAAGGGTAGTGCTAGCGGAGATACGCAGTATTTT. It yields the protein CASSLKGSASGDTQYF.

This chain uses TRBV6-5 with TRBJ1-6; 7 positions agree with TRBD1. V was pared by 0 bases and J by 7 bases, with 6 bases of the junction left unmatched. Germline-derived CDR1 and CDR2 are MNHEY and SVGAGI. This CDR3 spans 16 amino acids. The CDR3 spells CASSYSGQANNSPLHF. Written as DNA, the CDR3 is TGTGCCAGCAGTTACTCCGGACAGGCAAACAATTCACCCCTCCACTTT.

V is TRBV10-3 and J is TRBJ1-2; 8 bases are a match to TRBD1. Germline CDR1 and CDR2: ENHRY and SYGVKD. CDR3 size: 14 residues. Trimming cost V 2 bases and J 3 bases; bases outside gene matches: 2. The CDR3 nucleotides read TGTGCCATCAGTGAGAACAGGGGGGACTATGGCTACACCTTC. The encoded protein is CAISENRGDYGYTF.

The chain carries TRBV28 and TRBJ1-3; D perhaps matches TRBD1 (6 bases). CDR1 and CDR2 from the germline V gene are MDHEN and SYDVKM. Trimming left V 5 bases short and J 6 bases short, with 14 bases between. There are 14 residues in the CDR3. As DNA, the CDR3 is TGTGCCAGCAGTCCACAGGGAAAACAAAACACCATATATTTT. Its translation is CASSPQGKQNTIYF.

This chain connects TRBV7-2 to TRBJ1-5, with D maybe TRBD1 (5 bases). The CDR3 totals 17 residues. Germline values: CDR1 SGHTA, CDR2 FQGNSA. Trimming shortened V by 0 bases and J by 3 bases, and 15 bases separated the two germline ends. The CDR3 sequence: CASSLASGGTNNQPQHF. The CDR3 DNA reads as TGTGCCAGCAGCTTAGCTTCGGGGGGGACGAACAATCAGCCCCAGCATTTT.

This clone is a singleton in its sample. The rearrangement uses TRBV30 and TRBJ2-1, with D perhaps matching TRBD1 or TRBD2 (6 bases each). CDR1 GTSNPN and CDR2 SVGIG come from the germline V gene (reference sequence). The CDR3 totals 14 residues. V dropped 0 bases and J dropped 5 bases, with 11 bases sitting between them. CDR3: CAWSVGGPHNEQFF. The CDR3 region has the DNA TGTGCCTGGAGTGTGGGGGGCCCTCACAATGAGCAGTTCTTC.

The genes are TRBV4-1 and TRBJ2-7, with D possibly TRBD2 on 7 matching bases. Trimming shortened V by 0 bases and J by 3 bases, and 18 bases separated the two germline ends. This CDR3 is 17 amino acids long. The germline CDR1 and CDR2 sequences are MGHRA and YSYEKL. CDR3 in amino acids: CASSQETGGASGYEQYF. The CDR3 DNA sequence: TGCGCCAGCAGCCAAGAAACGGGGGGCGCTAGCGGCTACGAGCAGTACTTC.